A single T cell receptor beta chain is shown here with its context. The CDR3 consists of 14 residues. Trimming at V came to 5 bases and at J to 4 bases, leaving 3 bases not matched to a gene. The germline CDR1 and CDR2 sequences are SGHTA and FQGNSA. Profiling relied on immunoSEQ multiplex PCR, and the TCRdb table lists in-frame clones only, not all of them. The table records around 50,000 clones, roughly 94% of them present only once. This sample was included in a study of control samples from healthy donors and cancer patients. The chain recombines TRBV7-2 with TRBJ2-3; 10 bases map to TRBD1. The clonotype comes from a man aged 30 to 45 in good health. Source material: blood. CDR3 loop: CASSDRGLSDTQYF. The CDR3 coding sequence is TGTGCCAGCAGCGACAGGGGGCTATCAGATACGCAGTATTTT.